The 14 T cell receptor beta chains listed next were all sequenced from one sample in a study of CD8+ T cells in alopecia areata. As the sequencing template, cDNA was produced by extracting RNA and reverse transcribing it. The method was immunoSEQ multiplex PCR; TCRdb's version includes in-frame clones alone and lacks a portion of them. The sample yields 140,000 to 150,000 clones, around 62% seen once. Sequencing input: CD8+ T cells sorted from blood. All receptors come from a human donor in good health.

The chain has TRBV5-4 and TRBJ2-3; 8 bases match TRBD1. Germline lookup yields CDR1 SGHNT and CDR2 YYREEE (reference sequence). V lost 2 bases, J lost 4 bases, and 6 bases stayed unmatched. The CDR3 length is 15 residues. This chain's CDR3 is CASSFRGLRSDTQYF. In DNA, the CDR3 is TGTGCCAGCAGCTTCAGGGGGCTAAGATCAGATACGCAGTATTTT.

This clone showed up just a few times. The CDR3 bases are TGTGCCAGCAGCAAGGACTACGAGCAGTACTTC. It is translated as CASSKDYEQYF. The V call is TRBV11-1, the J call TRBJ2-7; D is unresolved. The germline CDR1 and CDR2 sequences are SGHAT and FQDESV (reference sequence). Trimming cost V 5 bases and J 3 bases, with 5 bases left between them. This CDR3 has 11 amino acids.

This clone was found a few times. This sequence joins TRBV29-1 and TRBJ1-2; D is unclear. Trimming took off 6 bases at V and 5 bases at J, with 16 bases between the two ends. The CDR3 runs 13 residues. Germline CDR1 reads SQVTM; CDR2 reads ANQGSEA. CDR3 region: CSVVTPNSYGYTF. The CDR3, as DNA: TGCAGCGTAGTTACACCAAACAGTTATGGCTACACCTTC.

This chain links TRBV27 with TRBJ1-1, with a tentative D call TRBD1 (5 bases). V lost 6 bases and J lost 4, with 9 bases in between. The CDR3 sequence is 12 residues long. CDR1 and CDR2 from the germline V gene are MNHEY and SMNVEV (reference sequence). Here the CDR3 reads CASRGGATEAFF. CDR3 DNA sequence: TGTGCCAGCAGGGGAGGGGCCACTGAAGCTTTCTTT.

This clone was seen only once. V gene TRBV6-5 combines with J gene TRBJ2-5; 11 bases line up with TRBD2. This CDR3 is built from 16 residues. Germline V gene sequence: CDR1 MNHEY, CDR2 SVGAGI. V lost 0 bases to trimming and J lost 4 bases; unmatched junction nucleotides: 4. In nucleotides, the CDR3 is TGTGCCAGCAGTTACTCCACTAGCGGGAGTAGAGAGACCCAGTACTTC. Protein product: CASSYSTSGSRETQYF.

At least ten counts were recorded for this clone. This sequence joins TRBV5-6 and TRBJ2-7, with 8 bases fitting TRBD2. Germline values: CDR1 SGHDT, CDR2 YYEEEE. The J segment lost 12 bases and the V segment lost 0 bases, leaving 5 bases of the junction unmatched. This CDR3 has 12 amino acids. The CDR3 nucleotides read TGTGCCAGCAGCTTGGGCGGGAGGCTCCGGTACTTC. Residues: CASSLGGRLRYF.

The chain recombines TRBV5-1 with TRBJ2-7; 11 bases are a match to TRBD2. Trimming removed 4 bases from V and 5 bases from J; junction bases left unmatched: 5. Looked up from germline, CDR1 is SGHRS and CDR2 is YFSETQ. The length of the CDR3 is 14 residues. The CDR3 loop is CASSSMGLADEQYF. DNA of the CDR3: TGCGCCAGCAGCAGTATGGGACTAGCGGACGAGCAGTACTTC.

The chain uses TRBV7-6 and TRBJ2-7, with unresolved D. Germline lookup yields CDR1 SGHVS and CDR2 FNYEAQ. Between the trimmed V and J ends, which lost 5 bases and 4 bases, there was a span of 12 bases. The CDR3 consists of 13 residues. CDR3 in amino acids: CASSPDGKYEQYF. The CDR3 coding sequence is TGTGCCAGCAGCCCGGACGGAAAATACGAGCAGTACTTC.

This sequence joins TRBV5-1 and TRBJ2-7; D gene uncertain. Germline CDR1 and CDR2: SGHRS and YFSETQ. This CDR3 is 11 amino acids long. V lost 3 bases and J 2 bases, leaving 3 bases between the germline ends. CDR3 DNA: TGCGCCAGCAGCTCTCCCTACGAGCAGTACTTC. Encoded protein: CASSSPYEQYF.

Written as DNA, the CDR3 is TGTGCCTGGAATGGACTAGCGGCTAGCTATGAGCAGTTCTTC. Its protein product is CAWNGLAASYEQFF. This chain connects TRBV30 to TRBJ2-1; 10 bases match TRBD2. With V trimmed by 4 bases and J by 8 bases, 8 bases remained unmatched. The germline CDR1 and CDR2 sequences are GTSNPN and SVGIG (reference sequence). This CDR3 is 14 amino acids long.

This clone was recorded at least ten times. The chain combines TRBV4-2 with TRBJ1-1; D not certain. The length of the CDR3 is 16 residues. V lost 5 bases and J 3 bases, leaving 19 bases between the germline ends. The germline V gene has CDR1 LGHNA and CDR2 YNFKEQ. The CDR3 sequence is CASSLRVLLRDTEAFF. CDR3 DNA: TGTGCCAGCAGCTTGAGGGTCCTCTTGAGGGACACTGAAGCTTTCTTT.

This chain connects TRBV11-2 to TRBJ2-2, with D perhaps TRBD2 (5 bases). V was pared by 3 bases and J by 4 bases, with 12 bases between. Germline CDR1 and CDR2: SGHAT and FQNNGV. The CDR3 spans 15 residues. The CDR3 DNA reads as TGTGCCAGCAGCTTTGGGCGACTACCCACCGGGGAGCTGTTTTTT. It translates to CASSFGRLPTGELFF.

In DNA form, the CDR3 reads TGCGCCAGCAGCCAAGGGGTGTCCAATGAAGCTTTCTTT. Amino acid sequence: CASSQGVSNEAFF. The genes are TRBV4-1 and TRBJ1-1; D ambiguous. The CDR3 is 13 amino acids. V gave up 1 base and J gave up 7 bases, with 10 bases separating them. The V gene's germline CDR1 is MGHRA and CDR2 YSYEKL.

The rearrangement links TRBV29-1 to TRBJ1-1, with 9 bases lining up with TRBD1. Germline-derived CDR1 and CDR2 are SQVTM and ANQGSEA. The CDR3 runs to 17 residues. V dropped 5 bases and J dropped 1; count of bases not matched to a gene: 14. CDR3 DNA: TGCAGCGTTACGGGGCTCGACAGGGGGAGGGAGAACACTGAAGCTTTCTTT. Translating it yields CSVTGLDRGRENTEAFF.